Each of the 29 T cell receptor beta chains below was sequenced from the same sample in a study of ipilimumab plus nivolumab after autologous stem cell transplantation. Using immunoSEQ multiplex PCR, the repertoire was profiled, and TCRdb retains in-frame clones only, with some absent. The sample has 15,000 to 20,000 clones; over 75% are singletons. The specimen comprised PBMCs, sampled in a trial of ipilimumab plus nivolumab as post-transplant consolidation. The receptor set was obtained from a male donor with diffuse large B-cell lymphoma.

This chain links TRBV5-1 with TRBJ2-1, with 7 bases identical to TRBD1. The CDR3 extends over 15 amino acids. Germline lookup yields CDR1 SGHRS and CDR2 YFSETQ. Unmatched junction bases numbered 8, after V lost 3 bases and J lost 5 bases. The CDR3 is CASSSGTAIDNEQFF. Here the CDR3 DNA reads TGCGCCAGCAGCTCCGGGACAGCGATAGACAATGAGCAGTTCTTC.

This chain joins TRBV11-2 and TRBJ1-4; no definite D call. The CDR3 consists of 15 residues. Looked up from germline, CDR1 is SGHAT and CDR2 is FQNNGV. The ends were cut back, 2 bases at V and 0 bases at J, with 7 bases in the middle. CDR3 loop: CASSLLVTTNEKLFF. Written as DNA, the CDR3 is TGTGCCAGCAGCTTATTGGTCACAACTAATGAAAAACTGTTTTTT. The variable domain in full, with the rest retrieved from reference TRBV11-2 and TRBJ1-4, is EAGVAQSPRYKIIEKRQSVAFWCNPISGHATLYWYQQILGQGPKLLIQFQNNGVVDDSQLPKDRFSAERLKGVDSTLKIQPAKLEDSAVYLCASSLLVTTNEKLFFGSGTQLSVL.

This clone was counted a single time. The chain is built from TRBV5-4 and TRBJ2-1; tentative D call: TRBD1 (7 bases). Per germline, CDR1 SGHNT and CDR2 YYREEE (reference sequence). This CDR3 region has 15 residues. The V gene lost 1 base and the J gene lost 5 bases, with 13 bases spanning the gap. The CDR3 reads CASSLSTGRHNEQFF. CDR3 coding DNA: TGTGCCAGCAGCTTGTCGACAGGGAGGCACAATGAGCAGTTCTTC.

This chain joins TRBV10-3 and TRBJ1-2; perhaps TRBD1 as D (5 bases). Trimming shortened V by 3 bases and J by 3 bases, and 14 bases separated the two germline ends. Germline-derived CDR1 and CDR2 are ENHRY and SYGVKD. This CDR3 comprises 15 residues. The CDR3, as DNA: TGTGCCATCAGTGATTTAGGAGGGGCCGACTATGGCTACACCTTC. Translating gives CAISDLGGADYGYTF.

CDR3 sequence (DNA): TGTGCCAGCAGTTATGGACAGGCTTCCTACGAGCAGTACTTC. Translation gives CASSYGQASYEQYF. The chain links TRBV6-5 to TRBJ2-7; TRBD1 aligns across 7 bases. Germline CDR1 MNHEY, CDR2 SVGAGI. J was trimmed by 1 base and V by 3 bases; bases with no gene match: 3. This CDR3 contains 14 residues.

The chain has TRBV19 and TRBJ2-2; 8 positions agree with TRBD1. Germline CDR1 is LNHDA and CDR2 is SQIVND (reference sequence). V was pared by 3 bases and J by 5 bases, with 5 bases of the junction left unmatched. This CDR3 has 15 amino acids. The CDR3 coding sequence is TGTGCCAGTAGTATCCAGGGGGCAGGAACCGGGGAGCTGTTTTTT. Residues: CASSIQGAGTGELFF. Complete variable domain (other parts from reference TRBV19 and TRBJ2-2): DGGITQSPKYLFRKEGQNVTLSCEQNLNHDAMYWYRQDPGQGLRLIYYSQIVNDFQKGDIAEGYSVSREKKESFPLTVTSAQKNPTAFYLCASSIQGAGTGELFFGEGSRLTVL.

The CDR3 here is CASSLVASGGQGVRNEQFF. For the CDR3, the DNA is TGCGCCAGCAGCTTGGTGGCTAGCGGGGGCCAGGGGGTGAGGAATGAGCAGTTCTTC. This chain links TRBV5-1 with TRBJ2-1; 10 nucleotides match TRBD2. J lost 7 bases, V lost 0 bases, and 16 bases had no gene match. The germline CDR1 and CDR2 sequences are SGHRS and YFSETQ. The CDR3 extends over 19 amino acids.

The V call is TRBV10-3, the J call TRBJ2-1; no reliable D call. The ends were cut back, 4 bases at V and 4 bases at J, with 8 bases in the middle. The germline CDR1 and CDR2 sequences are ENHRY and SYGVKD. The CDR3 is 13 amino acids. The CDR3 is CAISGENYNEQFF. The CDR3 bases are TGTGCCATCAGTGGTGAGAATTACAATGAGCAGTTCTTC.

This chain links TRBV5-4 with TRBJ1-1, with 10 bases lining up with TRBD1. CDR1 and CDR2 (germline): SGHNT, YYREEE (reference sequence). Unmatched junction bases numbered 9, after V lost 4 bases and J lost 0 bases. The CDR3 totals 17 residues. The CDR3 bases are TGTGCCAGCAGCATTTGGGACAGGGGCCTCATGAACACTGAAGCTTTCTTT. Protein product: CASSIWDRGLMNTEAFF.

The chain has TRBV27 and TRBJ2-3; 8 bases agree with TRBD1. The junction had 1 base not matched to a gene; V was cut back by 2 bases and J by 3 bases. The germline CDR1 and CDR2 sequences are MNHEY and SMNVEV (reference sequence). The CDR3 consists of 14 residues. This CDR3 reads CASSLDRGTDTQYF. CDR3 nucleotides: TGTGCCAGCAGTTTAGACAGGGGAACAGATACGCAGTATTTT.

The rearrangement links TRBV28 to TRBJ2-7; no definite D call. Germline CDR1 and CDR2: MDHEN and SYDVKM. This CDR3 is 12 amino acids long. Deletions cut 6 bases from V and 2 bases from J, with 8 bases between. In DNA, the CDR3 is TGTGCCAGCAGCCAGATCGCCTACGAGCAGTACTTC. The encoded protein is CASSQIAYEQYF.

This clone is labeled as medium-sized. This chain's CDR3 is CASTLRGGGGAPYEQYF. DNA for the CDR3: TGTGCCAGCACTCTCCGGGGCGGCGGGGGGGCCCCCTACGAGCAGTACTTC. This chain links TRBV27 with TRBJ2-7; 9 bases fit TRBD2. V lost 7 bases and J lost 2; bases outside the gene matches: 15. The CDR3 contains 17 residues. Germline V gene sequence: CDR1 MNHEY, CDR2 SMNVEV (reference sequence).

This clone was observed a single time. The chain is built from TRBV20-1 and TRBJ1-2; D is uncertain. Germline lookup yields CDR1 DFQATT and CDR2 SNEGSKA (reference sequence). The length of the CDR3 is 11 residues. The V and J ends lost 6 bases and 9 bases respectively, with 14 bases between them. This chain's CDR3 is CSAGSVNSYTF. CDR3 DNA sequence: TGCAGTGCGGGTAGCGTTAACAGCTACACCTTC.

As for this clone: The same CDR3 also results from other DNA sequences found in this sample. J is TRBJ1-1 and V is TRBV6-5; D is possibly TRBD1 (5 bases). V lost 5 bases and J 5 bases, leaving 9 bases between the germline ends. Germline V gene data show CDR1 as MNHEY and CDR2 as SVGAGI. This CDR3 contains 12 residues. The DNA for the CDR3 is TGTGCCAGCAGTGAAAGGGGTACTGAAGCTTTCTTT. Encoded protein: CASSERGTEAFF.

The chain links TRBV29-1 to TRBJ2-3; D unclear. There are 13 residues in the CDR3. V was clipped by 4 bases and J by 3 bases, with 11 bases between them. Germline loops: CDR1 SQVTM, CDR2 ANQGSEA. CDR3 protein: CSVVPQTTDTQYF. In DNA form, the CDR3 reads TGCAGCGTTGTCCCCCAGACAACAGATACGCAGTATTTT.

V is TRBV10-3 and J is TRBJ2-3, with D tentatively TRBD2 (6 bases). This CDR3 spans 13 amino acids. Trimming stripped 5 bases from V and 4 bases from J, with 10 bases between. Germline V gene data show CDR1 as ENHRY and CDR2 as SYGVKD. This CDR3 reads CAISYREADTQYF. The CDR3 DNA reads TGTGCCATCAGTTATAGGGAGGCAGATACGCAGTATTTT.

The chain employs TRBV18 and TRBJ2-2; no firm D call. There are 11 residues in the CDR3. Germline V gene data show CDR1 as KGHSH and CDR2 as LQKENI. Trimming removed 4 bases from V and 5 bases from J, with 2 bases in between. CDR3 coding DNA: TGTGCCAGCTCACTAACCGGGGAGCTGTTTTTT. It codes for CASSLTGELFF.

The chain uses TRBV5-4 and TRBJ2-5, with TRBD1 matching over 8 bases. V lost 4 bases to trimming and J lost 5 bases; unmatched junction nucleotides: 10. From germline, CDR1 is SGHNT and CDR2 YYREEE (reference sequence). The CDR3 loop spans 15 amino acids. The CDR3 DNA reads as TGTGCCAGCAGCGCCCGACAGGGGATGGTGGAGACCCAGTACTTC. This sequence encodes CASSARQGMVETQYF.

Only a few counts were recorded for this clone. The rearrangement links TRBV7-9 to TRBJ2-5, with TRBD1 identical over 8 bases. CDR1 is SEHNR and CDR2 is FQNEAQ in the germline V gene (reference sequence). The V segment lost 11 bases and the J segment 2 bases; nucleotides outside the gene matches: 7. The CDR3 is 13 residues long. The CDR3, as DNA: TGTGCCGGGCAGGGGGCCCTGCAAGAGACCCAGTACTTC. Translated, it gives CAGQGALQETQYF.

This chain joins TRBV6-5 and TRBJ2-7; 9 bases align to TRBD1. The V gene's germline CDR1 is MNHEY and CDR2 SVGAGI. V was clipped by 8 bases and J by 5 bases; unmatched bases: 7. The CDR3 has 13 residues. This CDR3 is CASGGQGRHEQYF. The DNA for the CDR3 is TGTGCCAGCGGGGGACAGGGACGTCACGAGCAGTACTTC.

The chain joins TRBV5-5 to TRBJ2-2, with 8 bases aligning to TRBD1. Germline V gives CDR1 SGHKS, CDR2 YYEKEE (reference sequence). V shed 0 bases and J 5 bases; nucleotides not matched to a gene: 6. This CDR3 spans 16 amino acids. CDR3 sequence reads: CASSLEDRGRTGELFF. DNA of the CDR3: TGTGCCAGCAGCTTGGAAGACAGGGGAAGGACCGGGGAGCTGTTTTTT.

The V call is TRBV9, the J call TRBJ1-2; D gene unclear. The germline V gene encodes CDR1 SGDLS and CDR2 YYNGEE. The CDR3 totals 13 residues. Trimming stripped 0 bases from V and 6 bases from J, with 9 bases between. This CDR3 reads CASSVVSGDGYTF. The DNA of the CDR3 is TGTGCCAGCAGCGTAGTTTCGGGAGATGGCTACACCTTC. The variable domain in full, completed from reference TRBV9 and TRBJ1-2, reads DSGVTQTPKHLITATGQRVTLRCSPRSGDLSVYWYQQSLDQGLQFLIQYYNGEERAKGNILERFSAQQFPDLHSELNLSSLELGDSALYFCASSVVSGDGYTFGSGTRLTVV.

The chain combines TRBV15 with TRBJ1-3; D is unclear. The CDR3 is made up of 15 amino acids. V lost 0 bases to trimming and J lost 1 base, with 7 bases between them. Germline-derived CDR1 and CDR2 are LNHNV and YYDKDF (reference sequence). The CDR3 region is CATSREQLSGNTIYF. Here the CDR3 DNA reads TGTGCCACCAGCAGAGAACAGTTGTCTGGAAACACCATATATTTT.

V and J are TRBV2 and TRBJ2-5; maybe TRBD1 (6 bases). The DNA end is a closer match to TRBJ2-7, so the J assignment may be wrong. Per germline, CDR1 SNHLY and CDR2 FYNNEI. The CDR3 totals 17 residues. The CDR3 reads CASSEDESLRGSLEQYF. Written as DNA, the CDR3 is TGTGCCAGCAGTGAAGATGAAAGCCTCAGGGGATCCCTCGAGCAGTACTTC.

The rearrangement joins TRBV5-6 to TRBJ2-3; D may be TRBD1 (5 bases). The length of the CDR3 is 15 residues. Germline assignment: CDR1 SGHDT and CDR2 YYEEEE. The V end was cut by 6 bases, the J end by 2 bases, with 16 bases between. The CDR3 nucleotides are TGTGCCAGCATCCCCTGGGGCACCTACACAGATACGCAGTATTTT. Amino acid sequence: CASIPWGTYTDTQYF.

The chain uses TRBV27 and TRBJ1-3; D remains unclear. V was clipped by 0 bases and J by 0 bases, with 6 bases between them. The CDR3 is made up of 15 amino acids. In germline, CDR1 is MNHEY, CDR2 SMNVEV (reference sequence). DNA for the CDR3: TGTGCCAGCAGTTTATCAGGCAACTCTGGAAACACCATATATTTT. Its translation is CASSLSGNSGNTIYF.

This chain's CDR3 is CASSYDRSGETQYF. In DNA form, the CDR3 reads TGTGCCAGCAGCTACGACAGGTCAGGGGAGACCCAGTACTTC. The chain recombines TRBV7-2 with TRBJ2-5, with TRBD1 as a possible D gene (6 bases). The CDR3 length is 14 residues. V was clipped by 4 bases and J by 5 bases, with 14 bases between them. Germline V gives CDR1 SGHTA, CDR2 FQGNSA.

As DNA, the CDR3 is TGTGCCACCAGGCCGCGGGGGACTCCATACAATGAGCAGTTCTTC. This codes for CATRPRGTPYNEQFF. This chain uses TRBV15 with TRBJ2-1, with 7 bases aligning to TRBD2. Per the germline V gene, CDR1 is LNHNV and CDR2 is YYDKDF (reference sequence). The V and J ends lost 6 bases and 4 bases, in that order; junction bases with no gene match: 9. This CDR3 contains 15 residues.

The V gene is TRBV28, the J gene TRBJ1-2; D unclear. The CDR3 length is 16 residues. CDR1 MDHEN and CDR2 SYDVKM come from the germline V gene. Trimming left V 1 base short and J 5 bases short, with 17 bases between. The CDR3 here is CASSLSDTLGAYGYTF. As DNA, the CDR3 is TGTGCCAGCAGTTTATCAGACACTCTTGGAGCATATGGCTACACCTTC.